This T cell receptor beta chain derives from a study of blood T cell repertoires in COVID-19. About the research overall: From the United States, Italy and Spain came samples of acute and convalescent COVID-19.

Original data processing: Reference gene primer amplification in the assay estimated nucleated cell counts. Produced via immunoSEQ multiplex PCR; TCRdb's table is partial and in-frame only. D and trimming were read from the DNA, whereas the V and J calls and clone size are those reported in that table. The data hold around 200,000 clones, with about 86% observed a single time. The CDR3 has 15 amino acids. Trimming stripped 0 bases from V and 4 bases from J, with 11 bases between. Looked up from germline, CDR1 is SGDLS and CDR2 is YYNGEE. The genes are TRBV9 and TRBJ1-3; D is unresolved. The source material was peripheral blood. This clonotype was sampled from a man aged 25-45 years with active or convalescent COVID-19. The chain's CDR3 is CASSVDVGVGNTIYF. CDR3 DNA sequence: TGTGCCAGCAGCGTAGATGTGGGAGTGGGAAACACCATATATTTT. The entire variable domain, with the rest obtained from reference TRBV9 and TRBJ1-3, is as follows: DSGVTQTPKHLITATGQRVTLRCSPRSGDLSVYWYQQSLDQGLQFLIQYYNGEERAKGNILERFSAQQFPDLHSELNLSSLELGDSALYFCASSVDVGVGNTIYFGEGSWLTVV.